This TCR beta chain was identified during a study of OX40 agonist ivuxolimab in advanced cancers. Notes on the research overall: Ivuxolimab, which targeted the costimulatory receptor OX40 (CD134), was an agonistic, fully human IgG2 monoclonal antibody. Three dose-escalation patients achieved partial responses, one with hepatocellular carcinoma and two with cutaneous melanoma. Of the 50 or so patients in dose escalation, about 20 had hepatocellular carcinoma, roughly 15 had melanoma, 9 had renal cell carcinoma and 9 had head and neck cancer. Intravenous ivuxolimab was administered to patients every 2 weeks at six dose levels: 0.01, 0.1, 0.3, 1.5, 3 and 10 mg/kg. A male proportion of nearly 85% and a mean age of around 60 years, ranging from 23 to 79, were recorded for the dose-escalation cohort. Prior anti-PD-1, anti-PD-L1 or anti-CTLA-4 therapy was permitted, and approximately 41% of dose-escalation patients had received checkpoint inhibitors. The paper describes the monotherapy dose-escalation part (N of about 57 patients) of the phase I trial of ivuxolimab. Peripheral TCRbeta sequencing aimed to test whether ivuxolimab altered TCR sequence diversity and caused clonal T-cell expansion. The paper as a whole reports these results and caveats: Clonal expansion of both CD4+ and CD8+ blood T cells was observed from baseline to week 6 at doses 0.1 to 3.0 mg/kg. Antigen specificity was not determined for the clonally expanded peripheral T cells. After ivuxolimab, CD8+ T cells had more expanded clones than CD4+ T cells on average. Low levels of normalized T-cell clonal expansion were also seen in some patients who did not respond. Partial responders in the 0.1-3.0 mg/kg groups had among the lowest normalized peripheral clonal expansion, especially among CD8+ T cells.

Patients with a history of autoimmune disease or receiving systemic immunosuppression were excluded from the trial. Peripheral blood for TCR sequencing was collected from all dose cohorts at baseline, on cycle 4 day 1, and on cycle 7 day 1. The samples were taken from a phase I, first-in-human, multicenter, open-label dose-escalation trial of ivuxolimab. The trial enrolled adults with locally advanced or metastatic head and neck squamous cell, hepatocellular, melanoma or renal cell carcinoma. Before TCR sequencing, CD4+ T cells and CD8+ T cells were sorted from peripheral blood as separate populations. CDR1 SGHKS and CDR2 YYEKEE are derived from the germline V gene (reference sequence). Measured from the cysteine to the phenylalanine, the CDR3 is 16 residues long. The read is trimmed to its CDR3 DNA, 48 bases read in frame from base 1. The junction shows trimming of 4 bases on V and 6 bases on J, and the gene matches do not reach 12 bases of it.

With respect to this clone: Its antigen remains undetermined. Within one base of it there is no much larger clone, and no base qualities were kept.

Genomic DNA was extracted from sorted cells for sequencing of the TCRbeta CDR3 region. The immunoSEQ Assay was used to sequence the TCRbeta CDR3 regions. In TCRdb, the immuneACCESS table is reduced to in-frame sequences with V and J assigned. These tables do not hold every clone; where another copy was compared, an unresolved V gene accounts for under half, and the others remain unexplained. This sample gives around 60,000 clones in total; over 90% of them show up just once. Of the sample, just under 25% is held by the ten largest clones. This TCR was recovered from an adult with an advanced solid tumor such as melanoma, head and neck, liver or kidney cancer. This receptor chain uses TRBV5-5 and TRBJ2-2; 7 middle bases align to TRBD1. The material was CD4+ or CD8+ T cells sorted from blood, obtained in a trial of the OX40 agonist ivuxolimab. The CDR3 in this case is CASSPPGTVAPGELFF. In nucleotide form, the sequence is TGTGCCAGCAGCCCCCCCGGGACAGTCGCGCCCGGGGAGCTGTTTTTT.